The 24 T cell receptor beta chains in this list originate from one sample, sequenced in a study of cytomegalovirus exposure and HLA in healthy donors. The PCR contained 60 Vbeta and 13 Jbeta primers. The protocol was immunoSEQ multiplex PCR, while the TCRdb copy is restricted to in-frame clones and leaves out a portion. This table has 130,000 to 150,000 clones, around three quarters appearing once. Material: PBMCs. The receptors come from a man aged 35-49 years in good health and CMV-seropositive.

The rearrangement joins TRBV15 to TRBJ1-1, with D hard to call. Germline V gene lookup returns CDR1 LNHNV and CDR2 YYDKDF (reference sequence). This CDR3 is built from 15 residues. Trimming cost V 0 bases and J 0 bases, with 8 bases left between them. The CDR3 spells CATSRDSLMNTEAFF. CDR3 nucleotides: TGTGCCACCAGCAGAGATAGCCTTATGAACACTGAAGCTTTCTTT.

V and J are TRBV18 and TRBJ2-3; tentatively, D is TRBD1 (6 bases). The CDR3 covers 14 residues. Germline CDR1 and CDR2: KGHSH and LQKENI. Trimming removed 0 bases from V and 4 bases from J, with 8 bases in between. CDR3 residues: CASSPPAGADTQYF. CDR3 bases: TGTGCCAGCTCACCACCGGCAGGGGCAGATACGCAGTATTTT.

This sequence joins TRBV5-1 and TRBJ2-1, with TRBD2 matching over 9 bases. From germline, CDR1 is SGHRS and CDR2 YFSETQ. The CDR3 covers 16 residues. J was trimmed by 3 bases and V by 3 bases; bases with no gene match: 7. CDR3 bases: TGCGCCAGCAGCTCCCTAGCGGGGTCAGGCTACAATGAGCAGTTCTTC. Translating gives CASSSLAGSGYNEQFF.

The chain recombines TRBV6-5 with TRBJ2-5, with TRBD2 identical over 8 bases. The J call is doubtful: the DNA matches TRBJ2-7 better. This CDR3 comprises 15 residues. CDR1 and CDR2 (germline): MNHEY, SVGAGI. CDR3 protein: CASSYSASGSYEQYF. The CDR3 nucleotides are TGTGCCAGCAGTTATTCGGCTAGCGGGTCCTACGAGCAGTACTTC.

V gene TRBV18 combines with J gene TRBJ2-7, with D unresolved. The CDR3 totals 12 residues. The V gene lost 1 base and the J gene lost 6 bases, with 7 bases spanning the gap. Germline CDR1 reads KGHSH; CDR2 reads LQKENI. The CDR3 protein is CASSPLGLEQYF. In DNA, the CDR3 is TGTGCCAGCTCACCACTGGGCCTCGAGCAGTACTTC.

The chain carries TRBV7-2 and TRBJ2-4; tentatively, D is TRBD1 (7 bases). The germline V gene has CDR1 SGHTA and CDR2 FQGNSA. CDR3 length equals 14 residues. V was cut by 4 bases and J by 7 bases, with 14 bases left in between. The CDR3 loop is CASSSGAGGNIQYF. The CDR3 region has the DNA TGTGCCAGCAGCTCCGGAGCAGGGGGGAACATTCAGTACTTC. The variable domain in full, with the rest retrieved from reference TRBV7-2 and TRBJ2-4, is GAGVSQSPSNKVTEKGKDVELRCDPISGHTALYWYRQSLGQGLEFLIYFQGNSAPDKSGLPSDRFSAERTGGSVSTLTIQRTQQEDSAVYLCASSSGAGGNIQYFGAGTRLSVL.

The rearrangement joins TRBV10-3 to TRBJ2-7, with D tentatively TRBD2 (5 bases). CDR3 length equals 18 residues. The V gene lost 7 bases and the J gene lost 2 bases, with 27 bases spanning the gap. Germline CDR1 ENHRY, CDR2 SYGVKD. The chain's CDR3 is CAITPDDGEGITPYEQYF. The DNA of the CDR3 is TGTGCCATCACCCCCGACGACGGAGAGGGAATTACCCCCTACGAGCAGTACTTC.

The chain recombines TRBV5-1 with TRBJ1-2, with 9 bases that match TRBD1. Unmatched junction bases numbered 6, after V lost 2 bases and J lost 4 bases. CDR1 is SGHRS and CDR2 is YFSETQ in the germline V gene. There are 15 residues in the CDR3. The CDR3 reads CASSFGTGPGYGYTF. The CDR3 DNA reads TGCGCCAGCAGCTTTGGGACAGGGCCTGGCTATGGCTACACCTTC.

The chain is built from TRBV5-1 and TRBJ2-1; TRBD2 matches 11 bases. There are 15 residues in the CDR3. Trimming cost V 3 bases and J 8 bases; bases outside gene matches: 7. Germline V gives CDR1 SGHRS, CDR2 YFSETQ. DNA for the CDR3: TGCGCCAGCAGCTCTAGCGGGAGGTTCGTCGATGAGCAGTTCTTC. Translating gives CASSSSGRFVDEQFF.

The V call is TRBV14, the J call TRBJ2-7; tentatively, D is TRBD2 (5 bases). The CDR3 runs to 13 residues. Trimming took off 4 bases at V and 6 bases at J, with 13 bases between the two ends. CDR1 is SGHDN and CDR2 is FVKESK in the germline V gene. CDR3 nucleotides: TGTGCCAGCAGCCTTAACCCGGCGGGCGAGCAGTACTTC. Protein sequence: CASSLNPAGEQYF.

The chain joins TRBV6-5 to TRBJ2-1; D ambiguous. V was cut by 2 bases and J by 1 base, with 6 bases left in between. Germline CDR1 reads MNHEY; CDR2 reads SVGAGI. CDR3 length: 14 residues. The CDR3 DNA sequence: TGTGCCAGCAGTTACGGGCTTTCCTACAATGAGCAGTTCTTC. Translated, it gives CASSYGLSYNEQFF.

This CDR3 is CASSRQDSTDTQYF. DNA of the CDR3: TGTGCCAGCAGTCGACAGGATAGCACAGATACGCAGTATTTT. This chain joins TRBV6-6 and TRBJ2-3, with D maybe TRBD1 (6 bases). Germline V gene data show CDR1 as MNHNY and CDR2 as SVGAGI (reference sequence). Trimming stripped 5 bases from V and 0 bases from J, with 9 bases between. CDR3 length: 14 amino acids.

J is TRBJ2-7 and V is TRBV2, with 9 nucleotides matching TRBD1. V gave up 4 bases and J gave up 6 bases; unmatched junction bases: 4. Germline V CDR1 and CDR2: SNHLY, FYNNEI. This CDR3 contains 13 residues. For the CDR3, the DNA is TGTGCCAGCAGTGCGACAGGGGGTCGCGAGCAGTACTTC. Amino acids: CASSATGGREQYF.

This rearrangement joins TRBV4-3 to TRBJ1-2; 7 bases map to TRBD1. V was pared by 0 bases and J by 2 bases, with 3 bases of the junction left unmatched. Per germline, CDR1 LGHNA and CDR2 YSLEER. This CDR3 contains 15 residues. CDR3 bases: TGCGCCAGCAGCCAAGATGTGACAGGGAACTATGGCTACACCTTC. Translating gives CASSQDVTGNYGYTF.

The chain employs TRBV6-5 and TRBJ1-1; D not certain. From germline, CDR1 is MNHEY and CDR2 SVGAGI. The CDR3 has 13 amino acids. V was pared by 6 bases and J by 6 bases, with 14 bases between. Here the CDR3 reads CASRGMAGAEAFF. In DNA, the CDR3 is TGTGCCAGCAGGGGAATGGCCGGGGCTGAAGCTTTCTTT.

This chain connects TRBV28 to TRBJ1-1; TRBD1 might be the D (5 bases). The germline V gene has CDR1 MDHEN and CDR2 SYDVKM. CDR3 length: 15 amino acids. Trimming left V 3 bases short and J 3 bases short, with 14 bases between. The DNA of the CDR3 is TGTGCCAGCAGTTTTGAGCTTCGGGGGGACACTGAAGCTTTCTTT. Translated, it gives CASSFELRGDTEAFF.

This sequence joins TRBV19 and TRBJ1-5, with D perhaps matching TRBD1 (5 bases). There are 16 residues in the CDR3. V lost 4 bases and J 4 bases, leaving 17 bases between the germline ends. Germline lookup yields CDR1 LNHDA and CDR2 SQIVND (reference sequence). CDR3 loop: CASSTDRNRGNQPQHF. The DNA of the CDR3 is TGTGCCAGTAGTACAGACAGAAATCGGGGGAATCAGCCCCAGCATTTT.

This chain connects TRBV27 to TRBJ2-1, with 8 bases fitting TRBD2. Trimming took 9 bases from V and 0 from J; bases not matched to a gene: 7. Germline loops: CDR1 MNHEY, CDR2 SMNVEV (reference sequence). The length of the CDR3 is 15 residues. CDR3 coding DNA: TGTGCCAGTACGTTAGCGGGGTACTCCTACAATGAGCAGTTCTTC. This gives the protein CASTLAGYSYNEQFF.

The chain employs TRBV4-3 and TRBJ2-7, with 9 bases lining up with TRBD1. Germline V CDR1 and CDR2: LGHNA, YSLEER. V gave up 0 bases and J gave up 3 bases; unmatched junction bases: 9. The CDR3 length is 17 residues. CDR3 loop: CASSQDTGGADIYEQYF. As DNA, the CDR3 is TGCGCCAGCAGCCAAGATACAGGGGGCGCGGATATCTACGAGCAGTACTTC.

CDR3 coding DNA: TGTGCCACCTACTCTACCGGGTGGGGCTACACCTTC. Encoded protein: CATYSTGWGYTF. The V and J genes are TRBV27 and TRBJ1-2; D call uncertain. CDR3 size: 12 residues. Germline V lookup: CDR1 MNHEY, CDR2 SMNVEV (reference sequence). Trimming took off 10 bases at V and 8 bases at J, with 17 bases between the two ends.

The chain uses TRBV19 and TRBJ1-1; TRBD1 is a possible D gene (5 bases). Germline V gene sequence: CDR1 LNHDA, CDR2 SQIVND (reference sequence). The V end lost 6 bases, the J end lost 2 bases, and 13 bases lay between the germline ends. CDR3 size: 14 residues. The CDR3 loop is CASSQWGGNTEAFF. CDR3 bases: TGTGCCAGTAGCCAATGGGGGGGTAACACTGAAGCTTTCTTT. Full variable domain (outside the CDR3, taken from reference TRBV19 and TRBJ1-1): DGGITQSPKYLFRKEGQNVTLSCEQNLNHDAMYWYRQDPGQGLRLIYYSQIVNDFQKGDIAEGYSVSREKKESFPLTVTSAQKNPTAFYLCASSQWGGNTEAFFGQGTRLTVV.

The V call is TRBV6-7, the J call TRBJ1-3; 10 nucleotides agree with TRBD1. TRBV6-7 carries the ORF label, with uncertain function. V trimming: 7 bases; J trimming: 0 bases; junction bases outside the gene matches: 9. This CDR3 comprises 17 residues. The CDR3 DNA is TGTGCCAGCAAACGCGGGACAGGGGTCGACTCTGGAAACACCATATATTTT. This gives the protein CASKRGTGVDSGNTIYF.

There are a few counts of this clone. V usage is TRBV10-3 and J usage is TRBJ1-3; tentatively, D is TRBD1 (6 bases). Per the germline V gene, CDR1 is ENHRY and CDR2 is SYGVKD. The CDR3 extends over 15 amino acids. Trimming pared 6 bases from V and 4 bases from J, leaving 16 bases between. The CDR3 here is CAIRDTGSGGNTIYF. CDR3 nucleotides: TGTGCCATCAGGGATACAGGGTCTGGCGGAAACACCATATATTTT.

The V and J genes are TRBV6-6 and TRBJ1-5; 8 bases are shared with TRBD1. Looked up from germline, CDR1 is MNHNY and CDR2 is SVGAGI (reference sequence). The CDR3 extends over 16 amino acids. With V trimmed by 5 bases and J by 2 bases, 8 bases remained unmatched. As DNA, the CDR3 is TGTGCCAGCAGTCAGGACAGGGCGTTTGGCAATCAGCCCCAGCATTTT. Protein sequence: CASSQDRAFGNQPQHF.